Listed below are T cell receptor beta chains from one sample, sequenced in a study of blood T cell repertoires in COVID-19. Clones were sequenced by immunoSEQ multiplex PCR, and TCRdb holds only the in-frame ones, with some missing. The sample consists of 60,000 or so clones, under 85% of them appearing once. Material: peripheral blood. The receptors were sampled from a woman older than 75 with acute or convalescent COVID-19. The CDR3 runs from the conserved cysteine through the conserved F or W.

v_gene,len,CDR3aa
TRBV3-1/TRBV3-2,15,CASSQGGQGVYGYTF
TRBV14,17,CASSPRDRGPLQETQYF
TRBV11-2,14,CASSLYEGANGYTF
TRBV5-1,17,CASSVGARTSGFNEQFF
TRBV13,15,CASSLRRGNNSPLHF
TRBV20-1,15,CSASQPGQGNEKLFF
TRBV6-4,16,CASSEIGTSGGGELFF
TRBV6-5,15,CASSQGTSGLYEQYF
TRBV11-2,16,CASSRGPDRGNTEAFF
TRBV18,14,CASSAGGFGNTIYF
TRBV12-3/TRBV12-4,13,CASSLAGVETQYF
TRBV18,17,CASSPPGLAGASYEQYF
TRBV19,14,CASRRTGGAGELFF
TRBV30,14,CAWVRDRGQYGYTF
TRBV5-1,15,CASSRLGGAMETQYF
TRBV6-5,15,CASTKTGGDRNEQFF
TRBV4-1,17,CASSQEGGGQGIGGYTF
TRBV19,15,CASSMGIAKYNEQFF
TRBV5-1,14,CASSFSTGHTEAFF
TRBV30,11,CAWSASTEAFF
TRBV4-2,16,CASSHGQQGDVEKLFF
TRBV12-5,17,CASGKRTVGGDNEKLFF
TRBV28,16,CASDSRGGPTGEKLFF
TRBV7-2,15,CASSPRTVANYGYTF
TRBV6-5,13,CASSYGEAVGYTF